These 6 T cell receptor beta chains share one sample of origin, sequenced in a study of blood T cell repertoires in COVID-19. Assay: immunoSEQ multiplex PCR; the TCRdb copy retains only in-frame clones and omits some. The sample consists of tens of thousands of clones, approximately 90% of them appearing once. The sequenced sample consisted of PBMCs or T cells enriched from blood (not recorded which). The receptors stem from a woman in her 50s who had recovered from COVID-19.

The chain couples TRBV4-3 to TRBJ2-3, with 8 bases lining up with TRBD2. The V segment lost 1 base and the J segment 2 bases; nucleotides outside the gene matches: 5. The germline CDR1 and CDR2 sequences are LGHNA and YSLEER. The CDR3 loop spans 16 amino acids. CDR3 nucleotide sequence: TGCGCCAGCAGCCAAGTAAGCGGGGGCCCCACAGATACGCAGTATTTT. Its translation: CASSQVSGGPTDTQYF.

This chain links TRBV6-1 with TRBJ1-2; TRBD1 agrees at 8 bases. Germline trimming cut 1 base from V and 4 bases from J; bases unmatched to any gene: 2. The germline CDR1 and CDR2 sequences are MNHNS and SASEGT. CDR3 length: 14 amino acids. CDR3 bases: TGTGCCAGCAGTGAAGGACAGGGGCCCTATGGCTACACCTTC. Amino acid sequence: CASSEGQGPYGYTF.

This chain links TRBV3-1 (or the pseudogene TRBV3-2) with TRBJ2-1; no firm D call. V was shortened by 1 base and J by 4 bases, with 5 bases between the two germline ends. This CDR3 is built from 13 residues. CDR1 and CDR2 from the germline V gene are LGHDT and YNNKEL (reference sequence). Written as DNA, the CDR3 is TGTGCCAGCAGCCAAGCCGGTTACAATGAGCAGTTCTTC. Protein product: CASSQAGYNEQFF.

This clone has just one count. V is TRBV2 and J is TRBJ2-2, with TRBD1 matching 7 bases. The CDR3 is made up of 15 amino acids. Germline lookup yields CDR1 SNHLY and CDR2 FYNNEI. V was clipped by 7 bases and J by 4 bases; unmatched bases: 9. CDR3 sequence reads: CASKRQGGGTGELFF. CDR3 in DNA: TGTGCCAGCAAGAGACAGGGTGGGGGCACCGGGGAGCTGTTTTTT.

As for this clone: The germline gene is not matched at one end of the junction; a read error may be the cause. This chain uses TRBV6-1 with TRBJ2-2; TRBD2 matches at 8 bases. Germline CDR1 MNHNS, CDR2 SASEGT. The CDR3 extends over 15 amino acids. This CDR3 reads CASREAGAGAGELFF. CDR3 DNA: TGTGCCAGCAGGGAAGCGGGAGCGGGTGCCGGGGAGCTGTTTTTT.

V and J are TRBV15 and TRBJ2-2; possible D gene TRBD2, 6 bases. Germline V gives CDR1 LNHNV, CDR2 YYDKDF (reference sequence). CDR3 length: 14 residues. The V end lost 2 bases, the J end lost 5 bases, and 9 bases lay between the germline ends. In nucleotides, the CDR3 is TGTGCCACCAGCAGAACTGGGACTACCGGGGAGCTGTTTTTT. It yields the protein CATSRTGTTGELFF.